Below, 7 T cell receptor beta chains from the same sample are listed, as sequenced in a study of blood T cell repertoires in COVID-19. Produced via immunoSEQ multiplex PCR; TCRdb's table is partial and in-frame only. The data contain a few hundred thousand clones, over 75% of them seen just once; the ten biggest clones take up approximately 8.7%. The sequenced sample consisted of PBMCs or T cells enriched from blood (not recorded which). Every receptor here comes from a man aged 40-50 years who had recovered from COVID-19.

The chain is built from TRBV7-9 and TRBJ1-1; D ambiguous. Germline CDR1 reads SEHNR; CDR2 reads FQNEAQ (reference sequence). CDR3 length: 13 amino acids. V gave up 7 bases and J gave up 8 bases, with 17 bases separating them. DNA for the CDR3: TGTGCCAGCACCTTTTCCGGGGTTTGGGAAGCTTTCTTT. Protein sequence: CASTFSGVWEAFF.

The chain is built from TRBV7-9 and TRBJ2-1, with a possible D match to TRBD2 (5 bases). Germline assignment: CDR1 SEHNR and CDR2 FQNEAQ (reference sequence). The CDR3 runs to 11 residues. V was pared by 4 bases and J by 9 bases, with 7 bases between. Written as DNA, the CDR3 is TGTGCCAGCAGCTCTAGCAGTGAGCAGTTCTTC. Its protein is CASSSSSEQFF.

This clone was seen a single time. The chain uses TRBV24-1 and TRBJ1-2; D is perhaps TRBD1 (5 bases). This CDR3 is built from 14 residues. Trimming stripped 0 bases from V and 4 bases from J, with 8 bases between. Germline CDR1 is KGHDR and CDR2 is SFDVKD. CDR3 in DNA: TGTGCCACCAGTGATTTGTACAGGTCCTATGGCTACACCTTC. Translation gives CATSDLYRSYGYTF.

V and J are TRBV4-1 and TRBJ2-5; TRBD2 agrees at 7 bases. The germline gives CDR1 MGHRA, CDR2 YSYEKL. V lost 5 bases and J lost 5; bases outside the gene matches: 11. The CDR3 spans 15 residues. CDR3 sequence (DNA): TGCGCCAGCAGCAAACGACTAGCTTTTGAGGAGACCCAGTACTTC. Translated: CASSKRLAFEETQYF.

The chain uses TRBV9 and TRBJ2-5, with 7 nucleotides matching TRBD1. The junction had 8 bases not matched to a gene; V was cut back by 1 base and J by 5 bases. The CDR3 contains 15 residues. Germline assignment: CDR1 SGDLS and CDR2 YYNGEE. Written as DNA, the CDR3 is TGTGCCAGCAGCGTAAGACAGGGCAGGTCGGAGACCCAGTACTTC. It specifies CASSVRQGRSETQYF. The entire variable domain, with the rest obtained from reference TRBV9 and TRBJ2-5, is as follows: DSGVTQTPKHLITATGQRVTLRCSPRSGDLSVYWYQQSLDQGLQFLIQYYNGEERAKGNILERFSAQQFPDLHSELNLSSLELGDSALYFCASSVRQGRSETQYFGPGTRLLVL.

The V and J genes are TRBV5-4 and TRBJ2-1, with 7 positions matching TRBD1. V lost 5 bases and J lost 6; bases outside the gene matches: 11. This CDR3 has 15 amino acids. CDR1 SGHNT and CDR2 YYREEE come from the germline V gene (reference sequence). The CDR3 loop is CASRAPGQWGNEQFF. The CDR3 DNA follows: TGTGCCAGCAGAGCTCCGGGACAGTGGGGCAATGAGCAGTTCTTC.

There are a few counts of this clone. The chain has TRBV30 and TRBJ2-7, with D unclear. From germline, CDR1 is GTSNPN and CDR2 SVGIG (reference sequence). V lost 1 base and J lost 7, with 8 bases in between. The CDR3 covers 11 residues. The CDR3 coding sequence is TGTGCCTGGAGTGCCATTCAGGAGCAGTACTTC. The encoded protein is CAWSAIQEQYF.